One and the same sample provided the 30 T cell receptor beta chains below, sequenced in a study of tumor-infiltrating lymphocytes in localized non-small cell lung cancer. Clones were sequenced by immunoSEQ multiplex PCR, and TCRdb holds only the in-frame ones, with some missing. This table has around 15,000 clones, about 84% appearing once. The sequenced material came from uninvolved lung tissue not adjacent to the tumor. The receptors shown here come from a human donor with non-small cell lung cancer.

This chain connects TRBV6-5 to TRBJ1-1; D possibly corresponds to TRBD1 (5 bases). V lost 2 bases, J lost 5 bases, and 12 bases lay in between. The germline V gene encodes CDR1 MNHEY and CDR2 SVGAGI. The CDR3 loop spans 14 amino acids. For the CDR3, the DNA is TGTGCCAGCAGTTACAGGGGAACTGGGACTGAAGCTTTCTTT. Protein sequence: CASSYRGTGTEAFF.

The gene calls are TRBV27 and TRBJ2-1, with D perhaps TRBD2 (5 bases). V lost 1 base to trimming and J lost 3 bases, with 16 bases between them. The CDR3 has 17 residues. Germline CDR1 and CDR2: MNHEY and SMNVEV (reference sequence). The CDR3 sequence is CASSLLWVQRSYNEQFF. The CDR3 coding sequence is TGTGCCAGCAGTTTATTATGGGTCCAGCGGAGCTACAATGAGCAGTTCTTC.

This clone was seen once. The rearrangement joins TRBV27 to TRBJ2-7, with 10 bases aligning to TRBD2. In germline, CDR1 is MNHEY, CDR2 SMNVEV (reference sequence). This CDR3 spans 17 amino acids. Germline trimming cut 5 bases from V and 4 bases from J; bases unmatched to any gene: 14. The CDR3 spells CASSNNHPGLAPYEQYF. The CDR3 nucleotides are TGTGCCAGCAGTAACAACCATCCGGGACTAGCGCCGTACGAGCAGTACTTC.

The genes are TRBV10-2 and TRBJ1-1; D remains unclear. This CDR3 is 14 amino acids long. The germline CDR1 and CDR2 sequences are WSHSY and SAAADI. Trimming took off 3 bases at V and 7 bases at J, with 15 bases between the two ends. In nucleotides, the CDR3 is TGCGCCAGCAGTGAAGCCAGGCGACGAATTGAAGCTTTCTTT. This encodes CASSEARRRIEAFF.

The gene calls are TRBV18 and TRBJ2-7; the match to TRBD1 covers 8 bases. The V gene end was trimmed by 3 bases and the J gene end by 5 bases; junction bases not matched to a gene: 6. Germline CDR1 and CDR2: KGHSH and LQKENI. The CDR3 consists of 14 residues. CDR3 amino acids: CASSPRQGLNEQYF. The CDR3 coding sequence is TGTGCCAGCTCACCCCGACAGGGGCTGAACGAGCAGTACTTC.

The count of this clone is one. The rearrangement links TRBV6-1 to TRBJ2-2; D may be TRBD1 (5 bases). Germline V CDR1 and CDR2: MNHNS, SASEGT. V shed 3 bases and J shed 8 bases, with 16 bases lying between them. CDR3 size: 15 residues. The CDR3 DNA is TGTGCCAGCAGTGATAGACAGCCAGCCCTAGGGGAGCTGTTTTTT. The encoded protein is CASSDRQPALGELFF.

This clone was counted once. The CDR3 spells CASSQTPDRVLYEQYF. The CDR3, as DNA: TGTGCCAGCAGCCAAACCCCGGACAGGGTGCTCTACGAGCAGTACTTC. The chain combines TRBV9 with TRBJ2-7, with 8 bases lining up with TRBD1. This CDR3 contains 16 residues. V lost 4 bases to trimming and J lost 3 bases; unmatched junction nucleotides: 12. CDR1 and CDR2 (germline): SGDLS, YYNGEE. The entire variable domain, with the rest obtained from reference TRBV9 and TRBJ2-7, is as follows: DSGVTQTPKHLITATGQRVTLRCSPRSGDLSVYWYQQSLDQGLQFLIQYYNGEERAKGNILERFSAQQFPDLHSELNLSSLELGDSALYFCASSQTPDRVLYEQYFGPGTRLTVT.

There are a few counts of this clone. The chain combines TRBV11-2 with TRBJ2-2, with 7 bases lining up with TRBD1. The germline gives CDR1 SGHAT, CDR2 FQNNGV. V dropped 5 bases and J dropped 4; count of bases not matched to a gene: 7. The CDR3 is made up of 15 amino acids. CDR3 protein: CASSPRQGGTGELFF. The CDR3, as DNA: TGTGCCAGCAGCCCCCGACAGGGCGGCACCGGGGAGCTGTTTTTT.

This chain links TRBV5-1 with TRBJ2-3; 9 bases map to TRBD2. After removal of 1 base from V and 0 bases from J, the junction contained 6 bases not matched to a gene. The CDR3 has 17 residues. Germline-derived CDR1 and CDR2 are SGHRS and YFSETQ. Written as DNA, the CDR3 is TGCGCCAGCAGCTTGCCCCCTAGCGGGACGAGCACAGATACGCAGTATTTT. Its protein is CASSLPPSGTSTDTQYF. Based on the CDR3 plus reference TRBV5-1 and TRBJ2-3, the full variable domain is KAGVTQTPRYLIKTRGQQVTLSCSPISGHRSVSWYQQTPGQGLQFLFEYFSETQRNKGNFPGRFSGRQFSNSRSEMNVSTLELGDSALYLCASSLPPSGTSTDTQYFGPGTRLTVL.

The chain recombines TRBV10-3 with TRBJ2-3, with 11 bases matching TRBD2. CDR3 size: 17 residues. In germline, CDR1 is ENHRY, CDR2 SYGVKD. The J segment lost 3 bases and the V segment lost 3 bases, leaving 8 bases of the junction unmatched. The DNA for the CDR3 is TGTGCCATCAGTGACGGACCTGGGACTAGCGGAACAGATACGCAGTATTTT. Amino acid sequence: CAISDGPGTSGTDTQYF.

This chain joins TRBV5-6 and TRBJ2-1, with 10 bases identical to TRBD1. The CDR3 is 15 residues long. The germline gives CDR1 SGHDT, CDR2 YYEEEE. Germline trimming cut 6 bases from V and 3 bases from J; bases unmatched to any gene: 6. This CDR3 reads CASILRDRGYNEQFF. The CDR3 DNA is TGTGCCAGCATCCTCCGGGACAGGGGCTACAATGAGCAGTTCTTC. The full variable domain, its missing parts supplied by reference TRBV5-6 and TRBJ2-1, is DAGVTQSPTHLIKTRGQQVTLRCSPKSGHDTVSWYQQALGQGPQFIFQYYEEEERQRGNFPDRFSGHQFPNYSSELNVNALLLGDSALYLCASILRDRGYNEQFFGPGTRLTVL.

The rearrangement links TRBV27 to TRBJ2-1, with 10 nucleotides matching TRBD2. CDR1 and CDR2 from the germline V gene are MNHEY and SMNVEV (reference sequence). V trimming: 4 bases; J trimming: 7 bases; junction bases outside the gene matches: 7. This CDR3 is built from 15 residues. CDR3 DNA sequence: TGTGCCAGCAGTTCGAGCGGGAGGGCCTGGAATGAGCAGTTCTTC. It translates to CASSSSGRAWNEQFF.

Judged by abundance, this clone is medium-sized (0.01 to 0.1%). The chain has TRBV19 and TRBJ1-2, with D uncertain. Germline CDR1 is LNHDA and CDR2 is SQIVND (reference sequence). The CDR3 extends over 11 amino acids. Trimming removed 5 bases from V and 8 bases from J, with 9 bases in between. CDR3 sequence: CASSHTRGYTF. CDR3 bases: TGTGCCAGTAGTCACACGAGGGGCTACACCTTC. The full variable domain, completed using reference TRBV19 and TRBJ1-2, is DGGITQSPKYLFRKEGQNVTLSCEQNLNHDAMYWYRQDPGQGLRLIYYSQIVNDFQKGDIAEGYSVSREKKESFPLTVTSAQKNPTAFYLCASSHTRGYTFGSGTRLTVV.

The V gene is TRBV9, the J gene TRBJ2-7, with no clear D. The CDR3 sequence is 12 residues long. Germline assignment: CDR1 SGDLS and CDR2 YYNGEE. V lost 4 bases and J lost 2, with 7 bases in between. The CDR3 sequence is CASSPDTYEQYF. Written as DNA, the CDR3 is TGTGCCAGCAGCCCAGACACCTACGAGCAGTACTTC.

The chain's CDR3 is CASHWGEVGTQYF. The CDR3 DNA sequence: TGTGCCAGCCATTGGGGAGAGGTGGGGACCCAGTACTTC. The V gene is TRBV6-1, the J gene TRBJ2-5, with a tentative D call TRBD2 (5 bases). The CDR3 runs to 13 residues. Germline V gene data show CDR1 as MNHNS and CDR2 as SASEGT. Between the trimmed V and J ends, which lost 8 bases and 7 bases, there was a span of 17 bases.

The V gene is TRBV5-1, the J gene TRBJ2-1, with TRBD1 matching over 7 bases. V dropped 4 bases and J dropped 1; count of bases not matched to a gene: 5. The CDR3 has 15 residues. The germline CDR1 and CDR2 sequences are SGHRS and YFSETQ. The CDR3 reads CASSDPGQSYNEQFF. The CDR3 nucleotides read TGCGCCAGCAGCGACCCGGGACAGTCCTACAATGAGCAGTTCTTC.

The J gene is TRBJ1-2, the V gene TRBV19; the D gene is possibly TRBD1 (6 bases). The ends were cut back, 3 bases at V and 4 bases at J, with 9 bases in the middle. Germline V gene data show CDR1 as LNHDA and CDR2 as SQIVND (reference sequence). This CDR3 comprises 13 residues. CDR3 protein: CASSISDSYGYTF. The CDR3 DNA is TGTGCCAGTAGTATCTCGGACAGCTATGGCTACACCTTC. Full variable domain (missing parts from reference TRBV19 and TRBJ1-2): DGGITQSPKYLFRKEGQNVTLSCEQNLNHDAMYWYRQDPGQGLRLIYYSQIVNDFQKGDIAEGYSVSREKKESFPLTVTSAQKNPTAFYLCASSISDSYGYTFGSGTRLTVV.

The chain has TRBV11-2 and TRBJ2-1; TRBD2 aligns across 14 bases. V trimming: 5 bases; J trimming: 4 bases; junction bases outside the gene matches: 4. CDR1 and CDR2 (germline): SGHAT, FQNNGV. CDR3 length equals 16 residues. CDR3 sequence reads: CASSPGTSGGYNEQFF. For the CDR3, the DNA is TGTGCCAGCAGCCCGGGGACTAGCGGGGGTTACAATGAGCAGTTCTTC.

In its sample, this clone is medium-sized. The V gene is TRBV19, the J gene TRBJ2-2; perhaps TRBD1 as D (7 bases). V shed 11 bases and J shed 6 bases, with 16 bases lying between them. From germline, CDR1 is LNHDA and CDR2 SQIVND (reference sequence). The CDR3 is 13 residues long. CDR3 region: CAGGGQGAGELFF. The CDR3 region has the DNA TGTGCCGGGGGAGGTCAGGGGGCCGGGGAGCTGTTTTTT.

This sequence joins TRBV7-8 and TRBJ2-7; D perhaps matches TRBD2 (5 bases). Trimming shortened V by 5 bases and J by 4 bases, and 24 bases separated the two germline ends. Germline CDR1 SGHVS, CDR2 FQNEAQ. CDR3 length equals 17 residues. The CDR3 sequence is CASSPVIGRVRGYEQYF. CDR3 coding DNA: TGTGCCAGCAGCCCAGTTATAGGGCGGGTAAGAGGATACGAGCAGTACTTC. Using reference TRBV7-8 and TRBJ2-7 for the parts outside the CDR3, the full variable domain is GAGVSQSPRYKVAKRGQDVALRCDPISGHVSLFWYQQALGQGPEFLTYFQNEAQLDKSGLPSDRFFAERPEGSVSTLKIQRTQQEDSAVYLCASSPVIGRVRGYEQYFGPGTRLTVT.

The gene calls are TRBV5-1 and TRBJ2-7; D perhaps matches TRBD1 (6 bases). Germline lookup yields CDR1 SGHRS and CDR2 YFSETQ. Deletions cut 4 bases from V and 2 bases from J, with 10 bases between. The CDR3 runs to 13 residues. As DNA, the CDR3 is TGCGCCAGCAGCCCGACAGGTACCTACGAGCAGTACTTC. It translates to CASSPTGTYEQYF.

The rearrangement links TRBV7-6 to TRBJ2-5; D remains ambiguous. Per germline, CDR1 SGHVS and CDR2 FNYEAQ. The CDR3 is 13 amino acids. Trimming pared 4 bases from V and 5 bases from J, leaving 11 bases between. CDR3 protein: CASSSVRGETQYF. The CDR3 bases are TGTGCCAGCAGCTCCGTCCGTGGGGAGACCCAGTACTTC.

This chain uses TRBV14 with TRBJ2-7; D remains ambiguous. The V and J ends lost 2 bases and 4 bases respectively, with 3 bases between them. The CDR3 is 11 residues long. The V gene's germline CDR1 is SGHDN and CDR2 FVKESK. The DNA of the CDR3 is TGTGCCAGCAGCCAAATGTACGAGCAGTACTTC. Protein product: CASSQMYEQYF.

This chain links TRBV18 with TRBJ1-2; D remains unclear. The CDR3 has 13 amino acids. Germline V gene data show CDR1 as KGHSH and CDR2 as LQKENI. With 2 bases removed from V and 5 bases from J, the gap between germline ends came to 9 bases. The CDR3 here is CASSPGLGYGYTF. The CDR3 DNA sequence: TGTGCCAGCTCACCAGGATTGGGGTATGGCTACACCTTC.

CDR3 loop: CASSQVGRQAGGNQPQHF. CDR3 in DNA: TGCGCCAGCAGCCAAGTTGGCCGACAGGCCGGAGGCAATCAGCCCCAGCATTTT. The chain is built from TRBV4-1 and TRBJ1-5, with D possibly TRBD1 on 6 matching bases. CDR1 is MGHRA and CDR2 is YSYEKL in the germline V gene. CDR3 length: 18 amino acids. With 1 base removed from V and 2 bases from J, the gap between germline ends came to 18 bases.

The chain recombines TRBV5-1 with TRBJ1-1; perhaps TRBD1 as D (6 bases). The CDR3 is made up of 14 amino acids. Trimming left V 7 bases short and J 2 bases short, with 15 bases between. Germline loops: CDR1 SGHRS, CDR2 YFSETQ. DNA for the CDR3: TGCGCCAGCCGCACCGGGACAAGCAACACTGAAGCTTTCTTT. Translated: CASRTGTSNTEAFF.

The table lists this clone with a count of one. V and J are TRBV6-6 and TRBJ1-2, with D tentatively TRBD1 (5 bases). In germline, CDR1 is MNHNY, CDR2 SVGAGI (reference sequence). The CDR3 is 15 amino acids. Trimming pared 0 bases from V and 8 bases from J, leaving 16 bases between. The CDR3 nucleotides read TGTGCCAGCAGTTACTCGAGGGTAGCAGGGTCCGGCTACACCTTC. Its translation: CASSYSRVAGSGYTF.

This rearrangement joins TRBV6-1 to TRBJ2-2; D gene unclear. V lost 8 bases to trimming and J lost 6 bases, with 13 bases between them. This CDR3 has 13 residues. The germline gives CDR1 MNHNS, CDR2 SASEGT. This CDR3 reads CASRKIESGELFF. The CDR3 DNA follows: TGTGCCAGCCGAAAAATCGAGTCCGGGGAGCTGTTTTTT.

This sequence joins TRBV19 and TRBJ2-2; perhaps TRBD1 as D (6 bases). The germline gives CDR1 LNHDA, CDR2 SQIVND (reference sequence). CDR3 length: 13 amino acids. V was clipped by 6 bases and J by 7 bases, with 12 bases between them. This CDR3 reads CASRWGRGGELFF. CDR3 DNA: TGTGCCAGTAGATGGGGGCGCGGCGGGGAGCTGTTTTTT.

The chain couples TRBV10-1 to TRBJ2-7, with 8 bases that match TRBD1. There are 17 residues in the CDR3. Germline loops: CDR1 WNHNN, CDR2 SYGVQD (reference sequence). The ends lost 0 bases at V and 2 bases at J; junction bases unmatched: 9. CDR3 nucleotide sequence: TGCGCCAGCAGTGAGTCCTCCGGACAGGGATCTCCCTACGAGCAGTACTTC. Amino acid sequence: CASSESSGQGSPYEQYF.